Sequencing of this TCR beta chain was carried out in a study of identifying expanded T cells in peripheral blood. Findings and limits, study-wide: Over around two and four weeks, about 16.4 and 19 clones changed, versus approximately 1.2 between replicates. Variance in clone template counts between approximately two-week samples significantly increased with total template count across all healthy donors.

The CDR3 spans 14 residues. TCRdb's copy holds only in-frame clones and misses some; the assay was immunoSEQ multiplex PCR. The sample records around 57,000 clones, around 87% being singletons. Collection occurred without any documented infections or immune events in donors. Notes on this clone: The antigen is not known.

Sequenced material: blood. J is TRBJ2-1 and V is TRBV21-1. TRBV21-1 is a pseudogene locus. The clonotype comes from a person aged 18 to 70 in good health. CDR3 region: CASSNKAEYNEQFF. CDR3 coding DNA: TGTGCCAGCAGCAACAAAGCAGAGTACAATGAGCAGTTCTTC.